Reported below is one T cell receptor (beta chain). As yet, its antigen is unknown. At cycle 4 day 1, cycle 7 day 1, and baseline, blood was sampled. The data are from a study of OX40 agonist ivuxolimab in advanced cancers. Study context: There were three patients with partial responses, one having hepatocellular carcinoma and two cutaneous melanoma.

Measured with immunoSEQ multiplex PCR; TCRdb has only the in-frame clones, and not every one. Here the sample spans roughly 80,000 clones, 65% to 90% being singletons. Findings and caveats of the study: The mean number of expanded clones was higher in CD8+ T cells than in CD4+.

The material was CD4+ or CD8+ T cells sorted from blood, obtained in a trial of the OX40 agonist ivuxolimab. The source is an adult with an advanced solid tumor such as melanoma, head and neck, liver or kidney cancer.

As DNA, the CDR3 is TGTGCCAGCAGCTCTACTGGAAACACCATATATTTT. This sequence encodes CASSSTGNTIYF. This chain links TRBV5-5 with TRBJ1-3; no reliable D call. CDR3 length equals 12 residues. Trimming cost V 3 bases and J 2 bases, with 3 bases left between them. Germline loops: CDR1 SGHKS, CDR2 YYEKEE (reference sequence).